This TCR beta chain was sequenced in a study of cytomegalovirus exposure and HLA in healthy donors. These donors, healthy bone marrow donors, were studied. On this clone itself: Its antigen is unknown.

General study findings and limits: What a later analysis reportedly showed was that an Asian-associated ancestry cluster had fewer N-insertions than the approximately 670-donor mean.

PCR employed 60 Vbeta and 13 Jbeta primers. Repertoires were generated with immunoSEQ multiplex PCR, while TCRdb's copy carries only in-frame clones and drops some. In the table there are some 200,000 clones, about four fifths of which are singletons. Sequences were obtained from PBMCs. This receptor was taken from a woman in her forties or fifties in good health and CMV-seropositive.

CDR3 sequence reads: CASRGDWNTEAFF. The CDR3 DNA is TGTGCCAGCAGGGGGGACTGGAACACTGAAGCTTTCTTT. The chain has TRBV2 and TRBJ1-1; tentative D call: TRBD1 (5 bases). There are 13 residues in the CDR3. Trimming shortened V by 6 bases and J by 1 base, and 9 bases separated the two germline ends. Germline V lookup: CDR1 SNHLY, CDR2 FYNNEI.